This T cell receptor beta chain was identified in a study of graft-versus-host responses after intestinal transplantation. Study-wide background: Each of the recipients got a multivisceral, liver-intestinal, or isolated intestinal transplant. Every recipient underwent anti-thymocyte globulin induction, then tacrolimus and steroids for about three years.

TCRdb's copy holds only in-frame clones and misses some; the assay was immunoSEQ multiplex PCR. The repertoire consists of over 15,000 clones, with 95% occurring once and the leading ten covering 0.65% to 0.95%. Source: PBMCs, taken 23 days after intestinal transplant. This clonotype was obtained from a human patient who received an intestinal transplant, so some T cells may come from the graft donor.

The CDR3 DNA sequence: TGTGCCAGTAGAACACTGAACACCGGGGAGCTGTTTTTT. This translates into CASRTLNTGELFF. This sequence joins TRBV19 and TRBJ2-2, with no clear D. CDR1 is LNHDA and CDR2 is SQIVND in the germline V gene (reference sequence). The germline V and J ends were trimmed by 6 bases and 1 base, with 6 bases remaining between them. The CDR3 covers 13 residues.